This T cell receptor (beta chain) appears in the sequencing data of a study of cytomegalovirus exposure and HLA in healthy donors (dated by TCRdb to the late 2010s). Study-wide context: The 700 or so repertoires of the first cohort and the roughly 110 validation repertoires were produced on the same platform, according to a later analysis. To predict cytomegalovirus infection status, the study brought together high-throughput TCR immunosequencing, statistical association of individual TCRs with disease status, and machine learning. A separate validation cohort of roughly 110 different subjects was used in addition to the roughly 700-subject first cohort. The study was designed to test whether signatures of past pathogen exposure could be identified by cataloging public T cell receptors. Broader findings and caveats from the paper: While some public TCRs were present in many individuals, most TCR sequences turned up only very rarely across donors. The study gave a list of more than 150 TCR beta chains associated with cytomegalovirus. The validation cohort had no HLA typing available for a later analysis, so co-occurrence within that cohort was assessed over all 130 or so repertoires. Cytomegalovirus status was reported to be diagnosed by the classifier with high specificity and sensitivity in both the original and validation cohorts. A few of the identified cytomegalovirus-associated TCR beta chains were confirmed in vitro to be specific for cytomegalovirus antigens. According to the authors, the approach could potentially be generalized to other disease states and immunological phenotypes. Of the cluster scores, roughly 95% were above 0 in a later analysis, which found that TCRs clustered in the first cohort also tended to co-occur in the approximately 120 validation repertoires.

Libraries came from the immunoSEQ multiplex PCR assay. In the original analysis: A statistical classification framework was built to diagnose cytomegalovirus status from the catalog of TCR beta chain sequences. TCRdb took this table from immuneACCESS and kept in-frame rearrangements with V and J called. Such tables lack part of the clones; where checked against another copy, unresolved V genes explain under half of the gap, and the rest is unexplained. Clonal size and the V and J genes are those of that table, whereas D and trimming came from the DNA. The sample table shows under 200,000 clones, and about 81% are seen once. 0.95% to 1.5% of the sample belongs to the ten largest clones. On this clone itself: This clone's antigen is unknown. Base qualities were left out, and no much larger clone turns up one base away.

Donors formed part of the validation cohort, which comprised 120 subjects and was distinct from the first cohort of under 850 subjects. The TCR originated in a woman aged 30 to 39 in good health and CMV-seronegative. What was sequenced was PBMCs.

The DNA sequence is TGTGCCAGCAGAGGACGGGGGGTTATAAGCGAAAAACTGTTTTTT. Its amino acids are CASRGRGVISEKLFF. This receptor chain uses TRBV6-1 and TRBJ1-4; the D gene is perhaps TRBD1, on 5 matching bases. Taken from cysteine to phenylalanine, the CDR3 has 15 residues. The read is trimmed to its CDR3 DNA, 45 bases read in frame from base 1. CDR1 and CDR2, looked up from the germline V gene, are MNHNS and SASEGT. V is clipped by 6 bases and J by 8 bases, and the sequence between their germline boundaries is 19 bases long.